The source of this T cell receptor (beta chain) is a study of cytomegalovirus exposure and HLA in healthy donors (dated by TCRdb to 2017 to 2019). The study in broad terms: According to an earlier analysis of 587 of the donors, 150 million to 200 million T cells yielded 120 million or so unique TCR beta sequences and about 300 Gb of sequence data. Approximately 310 gigabases of sequencing data and tens of millions of unique TCR sequences were included in an early release covering 500 to 750 HLA-typed donors. Of the roughly 390 genotyped donors, 81% fell in the genetic ancestry cluster associated with self-reported Caucasian donors. The study aimed to test whether signatures of past pathogen exposure could be identified by cataloging public T cell receptors. Using immunosequencing, the study profiled T cell repertoires from 500 to 800 subjects and related those repertoires to cytomegalovirus serostatus. A separate validation cohort of roughly 110 different subjects was used in addition to the roughly 700-subject first cohort. To predict cytomegalovirus infection status, the study combined high-throughput TCR immunosequencing, statistical association of individual TCRs with disease status, and machine learning. In a later analysis, previously published TCR beta repertoires from about 640 donors were re-analyzed and high-resolution HLA genotyping was added so that TCR occurrence patterns could be studied. Rather than using new phenotypic data, the later analysis identified candidate immune exposures from TCR beta sequences and from how often those sequences occurred across donors. An earlier analysis of several hundred of the donors applied high-throughput TCR beta sequencing to assess whether each TCR beta V gene segment acted as functional or pseudogenic. Donor age, sex, ethnicity and CMV serostatus were collected together with the repertoire data. A later genetic analysis used genome-wide SNP genotypes for about three fifths of the 666 donors, treating that subset as a discovery cohort. All discovery cohort repertoires had been generated using a single sequencing platform. Both class I and class II loci were covered by HLA typing, at four-digit resolution. Typing coverage varied by locus: roughly 620-640 donors for A, B, C, DRB1 and DQB1; under 550 for DQA1; over 600 for DPA1; approximately 470 for DPB1. Because of strong linkage in the cohort, four or five DR-DQ haplotypes were treated as single units for association and clustering. Among 350 to 400 genotyped donors of the cohort, an average of approximately 240,000 unique TCR beta nucleotide sequences were sequenced per donor, around 20% of them non-productive. Broader findings and caveats from the paper: The presence/absence analyses assumed that sequencing depth was roughly uniform across donors, and that assumption may not be true. In an earlier analysis of approximately 600 of the donors, most TCR beta V segments were observed in productive rearrangements about 90% or about 30% of the time, broadly matching IMGT annotations. Some IMGT-functional V segments, including TRBV6-2 and TRBV6-3, could not be told apart with the 87-base-pair reads, so those segments were excluded. A further reported finding was that TCR beta sequences accurately predicted the HLA-A and HLA-B alleles for most subjects in the first cohort. According to a later analysis, TCR association rates differed among HLA loci, with DRB1 alleles showing the most associated TCRs and HLA-C alleles showing the fewest. In the study, 164 TCR beta chains were listed as associated with cytomegalovirus. According to the authors, the approach could potentially be generalized to other disease states and immunological phenotypes. A later analysis reported that several top co-occurrence clusters appeared linked to parvovirus B19, influenza, CMV and Epstein-Barr virus. Most CMV-associated TCR beta chains appeared to be HLA-restricted in a later analysis, and the HLA associations seemed to be driven largely by CMV exposure. In a later analysis, HLA-associated TCR beta chains were found to be more clonally expanded and to have lower generation probabilities than equally common non-associated chains. Correlated functional status among segregating V segments might be attributable to linkage disequilibrium, but an unknown experimental factor could not be ruled out. Around 16 rarely observed V segments, including chromosome 9 orphons, were excluded from the earlier analysis of a few hundred of the donors because counts were too low. Assigning TCR associations to individual alleles was difficult when HLA alleles, especially DR and DQ, strongly co-occurred. CMV serostatus was the only immune exposure information available for the cohort. In both the original and validation cohorts, the classifier was reported to diagnose cytomegalovirus status with high specificity and sensitivity. In vitro tests confirmed that a few of the cytomegalovirus-associated TCR beta chains recognize cytomegalovirus antigens. Only TCR beta chains were sequenced in this cohort, and the absence of alpha or paired-chain data limited detectable features. Most TCR sequences were seen in very few donors, while some public TCRs were found in many individuals. The sequencing pipeline was judged likely to have produced a cluster of highly shared sequence variants as a technical artifact. In a later genetic analysis, a missense DCLRE1C variant was associated with V-gene and J-gene trimming of TCR beta chains, and the association was replicated in an independent cohort. Compared with the 666-donor mean, donors in an Asian-associated ancestry cluster had fewer N-insertions in productive TCRs, according to a later genetic analysis. Because some donors lacked HLA typing at each locus, the association tests relied only on the typed subset. A later analysis associated 17,000 or so TCR beta sequences with specific HLA alleles at a false discovery rate of 0.05.

The library was prepared using the immunoSEQ multiplex PCR assay. The multiplex PCR relied on a mix of 60 forward primers for TCR Vbeta segments and 13 reverse primers for TCR Jbeta segments. The CDR3 region of rearranged TCR beta genes was amplified from genomic DNA by a multiplex PCR assay. Amplified TCR beta libraries were sequenced as 87-base-pair reads on the Illumina HiSeq System. The paper's data handling went like this. A later analysis counted some 74 million unique TCR beta chains across the 666 repertoires, and some 12 million of these chains were shared by at least two donors. A nearest-neighbor algorithm error-corrected the raw reads and collapsed the reads into unique sequences, merging closely related sequences to remove PCR and sequencing errors. Alignment of CDR3 sequences to IMGT reference sequences was used to assign V, D and J gene segments. Each retained sequence needed at least a six-nucleotide match to both a V gene segment and a J gene segment. Rearrangements were classified as productive when the CDR3 lacked stop codons and remained in frame with V and J, and all other rearrangements were classified as non-productive. Following IMGT convention, CDR3 was defined as the stretch from the second conserved V-encoded cysteine up to the conserved J-encoded phenylalanine. The earlier analysis of 500 to 600 of the donors excluded sequences that lacked an unambiguous match to a single V gene segment. In an earlier analysis of 587 of the donors, V segments were called functional above 56.7% productive rearrangements and were called segregating when the between-donor standard deviation exceeded 5%. A statistical classification framework was developed to diagnose cytomegalovirus status using the catalog of TCR beta chain sequences. In a later analysis, TCR nucleotide sequences were compared against IMGT/GENE-DB human TR gene sequences so that V and J genes could be assigned. The TCRdist pipeline was used in a later analysis to assign CDR3 sequences and most-parsimonious VDJ recombination scenarios. A later analysis defined each TCR beta chain by its CDR3 amino acid sequence plus V-gene family, and excluded reads lacking a unique V-gene family. In a later analysis, fewer than 650 highly shared, low-generation-probability nucleotide sequences were removed to address suspected cross-contamination and a sequencing artifact. In a later analysis, a clonal expansion index for each public chain was calculated from normalized within-repertoire ranks of inferred template counts. Generation probabilities in a later analysis came from a VDJ recombination model fitted to out-of-frame rearrangements, and those results were checked against IGoR. Hypergeometric tests were used in a later analysis to score TCR-TCR, TCR-HLA and TCR-CMV co-occurrence, with a repertoire-size bias correction applied to the TCR pairs. In a later analysis, false discovery rates were estimated by permuting HLA or CMV assignments 20 times. In a later analysis, co-occurring TCRs were grouped using DBSCAN, and TCRdist sequence similarity was added for clustering within HLA-allele-positive subsets. For co-occurrence clustering, repertoires with fewer than 30,000 or more than 120,000 public chains were excluded, along with roughly five repertoires with anomalous nucleotide sharing. The table comes from immuneACCESS by way of TCRdb, which keeps in-frame sequences with V and J called. Part of the clones is missing from these tables; in studies checked, under half for an unresolved V gene and the rest for unknown reasons. The V and J calls and the clone size are those of that table, but D and trimming were determined from the DNA. The sample data list around 140,000 clones, and around 80% of these were observed just once. The biggest ten clones account for roughly 2.9% of the sample.

In total, just over 650 healthy bone marrow donors made up the cohort. At the time of sampling, every cohort member was nominally healthy, though immune exposures that went unrecorded were likely present. The donor tested CMV seronegative and was one of the 352 seronegative cohort members. A peripheral blood sample was collected from each donor, and TCR beta sequencing was performed on peripheral blood mononuclear cells. The Qiagen DNeasy Blood Extraction Kit was used to extract genomic DNA from the blood cell samples. This clone was counted once. What this receptor recognizes is not known. No clone much larger than this one lies a single base away; base qualities are absent. The germline V gene (reference sequence) sets CDR1 to LNHNV and CDR2 to YYDKDF. The CDR3 has 17 amino acids, counting the end cysteine and phenylalanine. Only the CDR3 portion is preserved as DNA: 51 bases, with reading frame beginning at the first base. V sheds 1 base and J sheds 7 bases, leaving 23 bases between their ends.

Recombination connected TRBV15 to TRBJ2-7; the D gene is perhaps TRBD2, on 5 matching bases. The receptor was isolated from a female donor in good health and CMV-seronegative. Input material: PBMCs. CDR3 reads: CATSRGMRSFTPGEQYF. The base sequence is TGTGCCACCAGCAGAGGAATGAGAAGCTTTACCCCGGGGGAGCAGTACTTC.